The clone carrying this T cell receptor beta chain was seen a few times. This sample was taken from a study of blood T cells in healthy people across ages. Alongside a J-beta primer mix, a sample-barcoded 5' primer served in a second PCR lasting about 7 to 12 cycles. TCRdb fed the 5' RACE reads into MiXCR, producing one record per CDR3 protein. The sample consists of fewer than 1.5 million distinct CDR3 sequences, approximately 38% of them appearing once. CDR1 is SGHTA and CDR2 is FQGNSA in the germline V gene. With 5 bases clipped from V and 2 bases from J, the junction kept 17 bases outside the gene matches. The CDR3 has 20 residues.

This chain links TRBV7-2 with TRBJ2-7; TRBD2 matches at 14 bases. The TCR was taken from a woman aged 18 to 35 in good health. The material sequenced was blood. Written as DNA, the CDR3 is TGTGCCAGCAGCCGACTAGCGGGAGGGAATAACGCAAAGAATACCTACGAGCAGTACTTC. This translates into CASSRLAGGNNAKNTYEQYF.